The 22 T cell receptor beta chains below all came from one sample that was sequenced in a study of Ad26.COV2.S vaccination and SARS-CoV-2 variants (dated by TCRdb to about 2021). Libraries were built with the immunoSEQ multiplex PCR assay. The clones in this table, taken by TCRdb from immuneACCESS, are in-frame only. Not every clone is retained; where verified, under half of the shortfall comes from an unresolved V gene, and the cause of the rest is unknown. Within this sample are 300,000 to 400,000 clones, with roughly 87% of them counted one time only. Of the sample, around 3.5% is held by the ten largest clones. This specimen's treatment or condition label, interpreted: about 20 received Ad26.COV2.S at low or high dose, single or two shots; about 5 received placebo; per-sample allocation not given. For vaccine and placebo recipients, repertoires were sequenced using samples collected on day 63 after the first injection.

Sample: peripheral blood, taken in a trial of Ad26.COV2.S vaccine versus placebo. The receptors here all came from a person aged 18-60 years who received the Ad26.COV2.S COVID-19 vaccine or a placebo.

This clone was counted a few times. V is TRBV10-3 and J is TRBJ1-1; 8 bases line up with TRBD1. The CDR3 extends over 14 amino acids. Per germline, CDR1 ENHRY and CDR2 SYGVKD. The J segment lost 0 bases and the V segment lost 4 bases, leaving 1 base of the junction unmatched. The CDR3 DNA reads as TGTGCCATCAGTGGGGACAGGATGAACACTGAAGCTTTCTTT. This gives the protein CAISGDRMNTEAFF.

V gene TRBV2 combines with J gene TRBJ2-1, with D hard to call. The CDR3 extends over 16 amino acids. Per the germline V gene, CDR1 is SNHLY and CDR2 is FYNNEI. The V gene lost 6 bases and the J gene lost 0 bases, with 15 bases spanning the gap. CDR3 amino acids: CASSLEGTSSYNEQFF. The CDR3 bases are TGTGCCAGCAGCTTAGAAGGTACAAGCTCCTACAATGAGCAGTTCTTC.

V is TRBV4-1 and J is TRBJ1-5, with D possibly TRBD1 on 5 matching bases. Germline V gives CDR1 MGHRA, CDR2 YSYEKL. The CDR3 spans 17 residues. V gave up 0 bases and J gave up 2 bases, with 14 bases separating them. The CDR3 DNA is TGCGCCAGCAGCCAAGATCTGTCAGGGATCCGCAATCAGCCCCAGCATTTT. It encodes CASSQDLSGIRNQPQHF.

Notes on this clone: The sample has other DNA sequences that encode this CDR3 too. The chain links TRBV27 to TRBJ1-1; 9 positions match TRBD1. V gave up 4 bases and J gave up 7 bases; unmatched junction bases: 4. Looked up from germline, CDR1 is MNHEY and CDR2 is SMNVEV (reference sequence). The CDR3 is 13 amino acids. Written as DNA, the CDR3 is TGTGCCAGCAGTTCCGGGACAGGGTTTGAAGCTTTCTTT. Translating gives CASSSGTGFEAFF.

The chain recombines TRBV19 with TRBJ1-2; D call uncertain. Between the trimmed V and J ends, which lost 6 bases and 4 bases, there was a span of 12 bases. The CDR3 loop spans 13 amino acids. The germline CDR1 and CDR2 sequences are LNHDA and SQIVND (reference sequence). CDR3 DNA: TGTGCCAGTAGCTACACCCTTCTCTATGGCTACACCTTC. Its protein is CASSYTLLYGYTF.

The rearrangement uses TRBV5-1 and TRBJ2-4; maybe TRBD1 (5 bases). The CDR3 spans 13 residues. Trimming shortened V by 1 base and J by 8 bases, and 10 bases separated the two germline ends. The germline CDR1 and CDR2 sequences are SGHRS and YFSETQ. The CDR3 sequence: CASSLYGADIQYF. The CDR3 nucleotides read TGCGCCAGCAGCTTGTATGGGGCGGACATTCAGTACTTC.

The table lists this clone with a count of one. The chain joins TRBV5-1 to TRBJ2-3; 8 bases map to TRBD2. This CDR3 comprises 16 residues. Germline assignment: CDR1 SGHRS and CDR2 YFSETQ. V lost 1 base and J lost 0; bases outside the gene matches: 4. The CDR3 spells CASSLRGGRSTDTQYF. CDR3 in DNA: TGCGCCAGCAGCTTGCGGGGGGGGCGAAGCACAGATACGCAGTATTTT.

The genes are TRBV13 and TRBJ1-2; no definite D call. The CDR3 has 14 residues. In germline, CDR1 is PRHDT, CDR2 FYEKMQ (reference sequence). The V gene lost 5 bases and the J gene lost 3 bases, with 13 bases spanning the gap. CDR3 amino acids: CASSGVDIYYGYTF. The CDR3, as DNA: TGTGCCAGCAGCGGAGTCGACATATACTATGGCTACACCTTC.

This sequence joins TRBV4-1 and TRBJ2-7; 8 bases map to TRBD2. Germline V gene sequence: CDR1 MGHRA, CDR2 YSYEKL. Losses at the gene ends were 1 base for V and 3 bases for J; bases not matched to a gene: 5. CDR3 length: 15 residues. This chain's CDR3 is CASSQASGGIYEQYF. DNA for the CDR3: TGCGCCAGCAGCCAAGCATCGGGGGGGATCTACGAGCAGTACTTC.

The chain couples TRBV5-5 to TRBJ1-5, with a tentative D call TRBD1 (5 bases). Trimming shortened V by 1 base and J by 7 bases, and 15 bases separated the two germline ends. Looked up from germline, CDR1 is SGHKS and CDR2 is YYEKEE (reference sequence). This CDR3 comprises 15 residues. CDR3 sequence (DNA): TGTGCCAGCAGCTTGAGGGCAGGGACGGGGCAGCCCCAGCATTTT. It specifies CASSLRAGTGQPQHF.

J is TRBJ1-1 and V is TRBV11-2, with TRBD1 matching over 9 bases. CDR3 length: 15 amino acids. Looked up from germline, CDR1 is SGHAT and CDR2 is FQNNGV. Trimming removed 5 bases from V and 2 bases from J; junction bases left unmatched: 6. The chain's CDR3 is CASSLLQGANTEAFF. CDR3 bases: TGTGCCAGCAGCCTTTTACAGGGGGCAAACACTGAAGCTTTCTTT.

The chain combines TRBV6-4 with TRBJ1-2; weak D call: TRBD1 (6 bases). The CDR3 consists of 13 residues. Germline-derived CDR1 and CDR2 are MRHNA and SNTAGT. Trimming took off 6 bases at V and 2 bases at J, with 10 bases between the two ends. In DNA, the CDR3 is TGTGCCAGCAGCAGGGGCCGAAACTATGGCTACACCTTC. This sequence encodes CASSRGRNYGYTF.

This chain joins TRBV9 and TRBJ2-1; TRBD1 aligns across 7 bases. Germline assignment: CDR1 SGDLS and CDR2 YYNGEE. The CDR3 length is 15 residues. Germline trimming cut 2 bases from V and 4 bases from J; bases unmatched to any gene: 6. DNA of the CDR3: TGTGCCAGCAGCGTCTCCGGGACAGTATACAATGAGCAGTTCTTC. Its protein is CASSVSGTVYNEQFF.

This chain links TRBV9 with TRBJ2-2; D call uncertain. The CDR3 is 14 amino acids. CDR1 is SGDLS and CDR2 is YYNGEE in the germline V gene. Trimming cost V 1 base and J 8 bases, with 12 bases left between them. The CDR3 DNA sequence: TGTGCCAGCAGCGTATCCCCCTCGGATGGGGAGCTGTTTTTT. Residues: CASSVSPSDGELFF.

This chain joins TRBV14 and TRBJ2-7; 8 nucleotides line up with TRBD1. Germline loops: CDR1 SGHDN, CDR2 FVKESK. V shed 4 bases and J 4 bases; nucleotides not matched to a gene: 6. The CDR3 spans 14 residues. The CDR3 DNA follows: TGTGCCAGCAGCCTCCTGGACAGGGCTTACGAGCAGTACTTC. It specifies CASSLLDRAYEQYF.

The J gene is TRBJ2-7, the V gene TRBV18; unclear D gene. Trimming pared 3 bases from V and 2 bases from J, leaving 8 bases between. This CDR3 is 13 amino acids long. Germline CDR1 and CDR2: KGHSH and LQKENI. The CDR3 sequence: CASSPSAAYEQYF. CDR3 DNA: TGTGCCAGCTCACCCTCGGCGGCCTACGAGCAGTACTTC.

The chain carries TRBV7-8 and TRBJ2-7; D possibly uses TRBD1 or TRBD2 (5 bases each). This CDR3 is 12 amino acids long. The V gene's germline CDR1 is SGHVS and CDR2 FQNEAQ. Trimming cost V 3 bases and J 5 bases, with 8 bases left between them. The CDR3 spells CASSFRGHEQYF. The CDR3 coding sequence is TGTGCCAGCAGCTTTCGGGGCCACGAGCAGTACTTC.

The V call is TRBV21-1, the J call TRBJ2-1; the tabulated D call, TRBD2, remains unverified against the DNA. TRBV21-1 is marked as a pseudogene. The CDR3 loop spans 15 amino acids. CDR3 protein: CASSPRLAFPREQFF. The CDR3 nucleotides read TGTGCCAGCAGCCCCCGACTAGCCTTTCCACGGGAGCAGTTCTTC.

This chain uses TRBV27 with TRBJ2-2, with a tentative D call TRBD1 (6 bases). CDR1 is MNHEY and CDR2 is SMNVEV in the germline V gene (reference sequence). The CDR3 sequence is 15 residues long. V gave up 6 bases and J gave up 4 bases, with 15 bases separating them. CDR3 sequence (DNA): TGTGCCAGCAGCCCCCGGGACACCTTCACCGGGGAGCTGTTTTTT. This gives the protein CASSPRDTFTGELFF.

The V gene is TRBV5-1, the J gene TRBJ2-5, with unresolved D. CDR1 is SGHRS and CDR2 is YFSETQ in the germline V gene. V was pared by 3 bases and J by 4 bases, with 10 bases between. The CDR3 has 13 residues. The CDR3 is CASSSDTRETQYF. DNA for the CDR3: TGCGCCAGCAGCTCGGATACAAGAGAGACCCAGTACTTC.

This clone was seen just once. The chain has TRBV4-3 and TRBJ2-1; weak D call: TRBD1 (6 bases). The V gene's germline CDR1 is LGHNA and CDR2 YSLEER. V was trimmed by 4 bases and J by 4 bases, leaving 17 bases between them. The CDR3 covers 16 residues. DNA for the CDR3: TGCGCCAGCAGCCGAGGGGGATCAGGGCTTTACAATGAGCAGTTCTTC. It specifies CASSRGGSGLYNEQFF.

V and J are TRBV5-1 and TRBJ2-1, with 11 bases matching TRBD2. The CDR3 totals 14 residues. Germline V gene sequence: CDR1 SGHRS, CDR2 YFSETQ. V shed 3 bases and J 8 bases; nucleotides not matched to a gene: 4. This chain's CDR3 is CASSSTSGEYEQFF. CDR3 sequence (DNA): TGCGCCAGCAGCTCGACTAGCGGGGAATATGAGCAGTTCTTC.